The 16 T cell receptor beta chains in this list originate from one sample, sequenced in a study of cytomegalovirus exposure and HLA in healthy donors. Primers: 60 Vbeta forward and 13 Jbeta reverse. Method: immunoSEQ multiplex PCR; TCRdb's copy keeps in-frame clones and lacks some. The repertoire holds 80,000 to 95,000 clones, 86% seen once, with 9% to 9.5% in the top ten. The sequenced sample consisted of PBMCs. All receptors derive from a man aged 25 to 45 in good health and CMV-seropositive.

This chain connects TRBV2 to TRBJ2-5, with 10 bases fitting TRBD1. Germline loops: CDR1 SNHLY, CDR2 FYNNEI. Trimming took 4 bases from V and 5 from J; bases not matched to a gene: 4. The CDR3 is 14 residues long. CDR3: CASSVRDRGETQYF. The CDR3 coding sequence is TGTGCCAGCAGTGTCCGGGACAGGGGTGAGACCCAGTACTTC.

CDR3 bases: TGTGCCAGCAGCCAAGAAAGGTCAGGGCTCCGGTATGGCTACACCTTC. It yields the protein CASSQERSGLRYGYTF. V usage is TRBV14 and J usage is TRBJ1-2, with D possibly TRBD1 on 5 matching bases. V shed 0 bases and J shed 5 bases, with 16 bases lying between them. The CDR3 contains 16 residues. The germline V gene has CDR1 SGHDN and CDR2 FVKESK.

The chain recombines TRBV6-6 with TRBJ2-7; 11 bases are a match to TRBD1. J lost 4 bases, V lost 5 bases, and 10 bases had no gene match. CDR1 and CDR2 from the germline V gene are MNHNY and SVGAGI (reference sequence). The CDR3 runs to 16 residues. CDR3 sequence (DNA): TGTGCCAGCAGTCAAAAGGACAGGGGGCGTCCTTACGAGCAGTACTTC. It encodes CASSQKDRGRPYEQYF.

This clone was observed a few times. V gene TRBV5-1 combines with J gene TRBJ1-1, with 8 nucleotides matching TRBD1. V was pared by 4 bases and J by 3 bases, with 5 bases of the junction left unmatched. The CDR3 length is 14 residues. Germline CDR1 is SGHRS and CDR2 is YFSETQ. The CDR3 here is CASSGGQGHTEAFF. CDR3 in DNA: TGCGCCAGCAGCGGTGGACAGGGACACACTGAAGCTTTCTTT.

The V and J genes are TRBV28 and TRBJ1-2; D is ambiguous. CDR1 is MDHEN and CDR2 is SYDVKM in the germline V gene. The CDR3 runs 15 residues. V was shortened by 8 bases and J by 8 bases, with 24 bases between the two germline ends. The chain's CDR3 is CASRPSAGPSKGYTF. The CDR3 DNA is TGTGCCAGCCGCCCCTCGGCGGGCCCGTCCAAGGGCTACACCTTC.

This chain joins TRBV5-1 and TRBJ2-7; a weak D match, TRBD1 (5 bases). Trimming pared 0 bases from V and 5 bases from J, leaving 18 bases between. In germline, CDR1 is SGHRS, CDR2 YFSETQ. The length of the CDR3 is 16 residues. This CDR3 reads CASSLEGSAGWNEQYF. The CDR3 region has the DNA TGCGCCAGCAGCTTGGAAGGTTCGGCAGGGTGGAACGAGCAGTACTTC. The full variable domain, in which reference TRBV5-1 and TRBJ2-7 provide the parts outside the CDR3, is KAGVTQTPRYLIKTRGQQVTLSCSPISGHRSVSWYQQTPGQGLQFLFEYFSETQRNKGNFPGRFSGRQFSNSRSEMNVSTLELGDSALYLCASSLEGSAGWNEQYFGPGTRLTVT.

This clone was recorded a few times. This chain joins TRBV28 and TRBJ2-1; possibly TRBD2 for D (6 bases). Germline-derived CDR1 and CDR2 are MDHEN and SYDVKM. The CDR3 loop spans 15 amino acids. V lost 2 bases and J 3 bases, leaving 11 bases between the germline ends. CDR3 loop: CASSLAGMFYNEQFF. CDR3 nucleotides: TGTGCCAGCAGTTTAGCGGGGATGTTCTACAATGAGCAGTTCTTC.

This chain joins TRBV29-1 and TRBJ2-1, with 13 bases identical to TRBD2. Germline V lookup: CDR1 SQVTM, CDR2 ANQGSEA. Trimming took 3 bases from V and 6 from J; bases not matched to a gene: 2. This CDR3 is 14 amino acids long. This chain's CDR3 is CSVDGLAGVNEQFF. CDR3 sequence (DNA): TGCAGCGTTGACGGACTAGCGGGAGTCAATGAGCAGTTCTTC.

This rearrangement joins TRBV5-6 to TRBJ2-1, with TRBD2 identical over 12 bases. CDR3 length equals 17 residues. After removal of 4 bases from V and 7 bases from J, the junction contained 12 bases not matched to a gene. Germline V gene sequence: CDR1 SGHDT, CDR2 YYEEEE. CDR3 sequence reads: CASSLRTSGKFYNEQFF. In nucleotides, the CDR3 is TGTGCCAGCAGCCTACGGACTAGCGGGAAATTTTATAATGAGCAGTTCTTC.

J is TRBJ1-2 and V is TRBV6-5, with 9 bases lining up with TRBD1. The length of the CDR3 is 15 residues. Germline loops: CDR1 MNHEY, CDR2 SVGAGI. V gave up 4 bases and J gave up 1 base; unmatched junction bases: 4. The CDR3 here is CASSLYRGRNYGYTF. DNA for the CDR3: TGTGCCAGCAGTTTGTACAGGGGGCGTAACTATGGCTACACCTTC.

The chain joins TRBV27 to TRBJ2-1, with a possible D match to TRBD1 (6 bases). Germline V lookup: CDR1 MNHEY, CDR2 SMNVEV (reference sequence). CDR3 size: 16 residues. Trimming shortened V by 3 bases and J by 4 bases, and 16 bases separated the two germline ends. CDR3 loop: CASSFYREPVYNEQFF. CDR3 sequence (DNA): TGTGCCAGCAGTTTCTACAGGGAGCCGGTATACAATGAGCAGTTCTTC.

CDR3 in amino acids: CASSEGGLGTYEQYF. DNA for the CDR3: TGTGCCAGCAGTGAAGGGGGGCTGGGGACCTACGAGCAGTACTTC. V and J are TRBV2 and TRBJ2-7, with D possibly matching TRBD1 (6 bases). Germline assignment: CDR1 SNHLY and CDR2 FYNNEI. Trimming removed 1 base from V and 2 bases from J, with 12 bases in between. This CDR3 is 15 amino acids long.

The chain links TRBV6-1 to TRBJ1-1; D perhaps matches TRBD1 (6 bases). The V gene lost 5 bases and the J gene lost 0 bases, with 10 bases spanning the gap. CDR3 length: 14 residues. Germline V gene data show CDR1 as MNHNS and CDR2 as SASEGT. The CDR3 is CASSRTGMNTEAFF. Written as DNA, the CDR3 is TGTGCCAGCAGTAGAACAGGGATGAACACTGAAGCTTTCTTT.

V and J are TRBV5-8 and TRBJ2-6; TRBD1 might be the D (6 bases). The V end lost 1 base, the J end lost 2 bases, and 10 bases lay between the germline ends. Per the germline V gene, CDR1 is SGHTS and CDR2 is YDEGEE. There are 16 residues in the CDR3. The CDR3 region has the DNA TGTGCCAGCAGCTTGCCGACAGGCACTGGGGCCAACGTCCTGACTTTC. Its translation: CASSLPTGTGANVLTF.

V and J are TRBV7-9 and TRBJ1-6; D is uncertain. This CDR3 comprises 15 residues. Germline CDR1 SEHNR, CDR2 FQNEAQ (reference sequence). V was clipped by 1 base and J by 8 bases, with 12 bases between them. CDR3 nucleotide sequence: TGTGCCAGCAGCTTAGGCGGGCGCGTAGATTCACCCCTCCACTTT. This encodes CASSLGGRVDSPLHF.

The chain has TRBV16 and TRBJ1-1; 7 bases are shared with TRBD1. Trimming took 4 bases from V and 0 from J; bases not matched to a gene: 20. The V gene's germline CDR1 is KGHSY and CDR2 FQNENV. The CDR3 totals 20 residues. CDR3: CASSPGGAGAQRYVNTEAFF. The CDR3 DNA reads TGTGCCAGCAGCCCAGGGGGAGCAGGGGCCCAAAGGTATGTGAACACTGAAGCTTTCTTT. The full variable domain, in which reference TRBV16 and TRBJ1-1 provide the parts outside the CDR3, is GEEVAQTPKHLVRGEGQKAKLYCAPIKGHSYVFWYQQVLKNEFKFLISFQNENVFDETGMPKERFSAKCLPNSPCSLEIQATKLEDSAVYFCASSPGGAGAQRYVNTEAFFGQGTRLTVV.